This T cell receptor beta chain emerged from a study of Graves' ophthalmopathy and Graves' hyperthyroidism. RNA served as the template for amplifying TCR beta CDR3 regions. First-round RT-PCR with HTBI primers preceded a second-round multiplex PCR. MiXCR, applied by TCRdb to the multiplex PCR reads, yields one record per CDR3 protein. Of 300,000 to 400,000 distinct CDR3 sequences in the sample, 15% to 20% are singletons; the top ten hold 9% to 15%. The CDR3 totals 14 residues. V was pared by 6 bases and J by 0 bases, with 11 bases between. Ten or more counts support this clonotype. This chain uses TRBV12-3 or TRBV12-4 with TRBJ1-2, with a tentative D call TRBD1 (6 bases). The sequenced sample consisted of peripheral blood. The sequence derives from an adult man with Graves' ophthalmopathy. The CDR3 protein is CASSMDRANYGYTF. CDR3 sequence (DNA): TGTGCCAGCAGCATGGACAGAGCTAACTATGGCTACACCTTC.